This T cell receptor (beta chain) was identified during a study of naive and memory T cell subsets. General study findings and limits: Over 95% of naive TCR sequences appeared only once after error correction, unlike memory subsets. Naive and memory subsets had different power law exponents for TCR abundance.

This clonotype was counted at least ten times. What it binds is unknown. Deletions cut 2 bases from V and 2 bases from J, with 10 bases between. The CDR3 is 14 amino acids. CDR1 SGHRS and CDR2 YFSETQ come from the germline V gene. The beta constant-region primer was an equimolar mix of two oligonucleotides covering TRBC1 and TRBC2. TCRdb reanalysed the UMI-ligation and nested PCR reads using MiXCR and keeps one entry per CDR3 protein. The data show about 85,000 distinct CDR3 sequences, around 14% seen once. J is TRBJ2-5 and V is TRBV5-1; possible D gene TRBD2, 6 bases. The sequencing input was central memory CD4+ T cells from blood. The sequence was obtained from a human donor in good health. The CDR3 DNA is TGCGCCAGCAGCTTAGAGGGAGGACAAGAGACCCAGTACTTC. Amino acids: CASSLEGGQETQYF.